These 3 T cell receptor beta chains originate from one sample sequenced in a study of identical twins. TCRdb used MiXCR to reprocess the 5' RACE reads, holding one entry per CDR3 protein. The sample has 270,000 or so distinct CDR3 sequences, approximately 8.3% seen once. This same sample was also part of a study on yellow fever vaccine responses in identical twins.

The sequencing input was CD8+ T cells sorted from blood. The receptors come from a woman aged 18-29 years in good health.

This clonotype has just a few counts. J is TRBJ2-7 and V is TRBV29-1; 9 nucleotides match TRBD2. There are 15 residues in the CDR3. Germline CDR1 is SQVTM and CDR2 is ANQGSEA. With V trimmed by 0 bases and J by 1 base, 4 bases remained unmatched. The CDR3 bases are TGCAGCGTTGAAGATAGCGGGAGTATTTCCTACGAGCAGTACTTC. This codes for CSVEDSGSISYEQYF.

The V gene is TRBV11-2, the J gene TRBJ2-5, with 9 nucleotides matching TRBD2. The CDR3 runs 15 residues. Germline V gene data show CDR1 as SGHAT and CDR2 as FQNNGV. V lost 1 base to trimming and J lost 3 bases; unmatched junction nucleotides: 3. CDR3 amino acids: CASSLGRGGKETQYF. CDR3 nucleotide sequence: TGTGCCAGCAGCTTAGGGCGGGGGGGCAAAGAGACCCAGTACTTC.

This clonotype occurred many times. The chain links TRBV11-2 to TRBJ2-3; 9 nucleotides match TRBD2. The germline V gene has CDR1 SGHAT and CDR2 FQNNGV. Trimming took 4 bases from V and 2 from J; bases not matched to a gene: 4. This CDR3 has 15 residues. The CDR3 here is CASSWRGGDTDTQYF. As DNA, the CDR3 is TGTGCCAGCAGCTGGCGGGGGGGCGACACAGATACGCAGTATTTT.